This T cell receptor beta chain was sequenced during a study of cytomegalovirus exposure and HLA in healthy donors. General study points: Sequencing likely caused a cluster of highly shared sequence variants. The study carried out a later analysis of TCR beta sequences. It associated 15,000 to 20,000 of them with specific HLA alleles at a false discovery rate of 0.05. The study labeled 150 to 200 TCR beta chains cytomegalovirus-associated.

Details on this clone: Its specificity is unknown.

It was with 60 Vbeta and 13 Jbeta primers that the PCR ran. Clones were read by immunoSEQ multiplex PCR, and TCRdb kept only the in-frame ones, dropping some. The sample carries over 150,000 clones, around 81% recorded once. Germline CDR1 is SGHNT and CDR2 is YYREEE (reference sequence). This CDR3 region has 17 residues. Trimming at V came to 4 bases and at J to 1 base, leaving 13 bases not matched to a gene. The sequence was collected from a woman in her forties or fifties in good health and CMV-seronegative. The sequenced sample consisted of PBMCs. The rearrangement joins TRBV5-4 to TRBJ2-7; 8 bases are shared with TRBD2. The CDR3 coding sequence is TGTGCCAGCAGCCGGGGGGGGAAACACCCATCTTCCTACGAGCAGTACTTC. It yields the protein CASSRGGKHPSSYEQYF.